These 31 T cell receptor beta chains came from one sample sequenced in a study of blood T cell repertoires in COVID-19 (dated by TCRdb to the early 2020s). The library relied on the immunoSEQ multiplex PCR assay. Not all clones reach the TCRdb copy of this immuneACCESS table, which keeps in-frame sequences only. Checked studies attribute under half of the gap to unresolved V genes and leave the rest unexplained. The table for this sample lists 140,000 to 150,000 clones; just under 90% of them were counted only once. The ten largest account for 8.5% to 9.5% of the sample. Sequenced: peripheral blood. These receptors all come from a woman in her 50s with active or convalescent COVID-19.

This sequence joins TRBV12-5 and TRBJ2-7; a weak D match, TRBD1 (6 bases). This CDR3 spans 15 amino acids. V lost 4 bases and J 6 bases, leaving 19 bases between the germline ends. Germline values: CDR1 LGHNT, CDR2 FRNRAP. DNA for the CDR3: TGTGCTAGTGGTTCCAACAGGGATTTCTCCGCCGAGCAGTACTTC. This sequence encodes CASGSNRDFSAEQYF.

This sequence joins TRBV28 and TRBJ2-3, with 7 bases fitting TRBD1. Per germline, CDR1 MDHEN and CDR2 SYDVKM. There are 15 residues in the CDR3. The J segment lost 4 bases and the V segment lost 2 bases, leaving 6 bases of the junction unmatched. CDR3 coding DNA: TGTGCCAGCAGTTTAACGCTAGGGGGCGCAGATACGCAGTATTTT. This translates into CASSLTLGGADTQYF.

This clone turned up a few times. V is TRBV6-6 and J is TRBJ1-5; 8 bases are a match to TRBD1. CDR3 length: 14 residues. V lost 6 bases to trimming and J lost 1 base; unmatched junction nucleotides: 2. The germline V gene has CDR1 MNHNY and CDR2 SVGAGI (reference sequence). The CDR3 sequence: CASRRQGSNQPQHF. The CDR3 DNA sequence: TGTGCCAGCAGACGACAGGGGAGCAATCAGCCCCAGCATTTT.

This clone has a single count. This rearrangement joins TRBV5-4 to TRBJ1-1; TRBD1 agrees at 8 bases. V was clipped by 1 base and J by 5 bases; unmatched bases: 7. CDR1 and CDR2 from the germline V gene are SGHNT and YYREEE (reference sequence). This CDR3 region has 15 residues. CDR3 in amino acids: CASSLIRTGRTEAFF. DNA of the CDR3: TGTGCCAGCAGCTTGATCCGGACAGGGCGTACTGAAGCTTTCTTT.

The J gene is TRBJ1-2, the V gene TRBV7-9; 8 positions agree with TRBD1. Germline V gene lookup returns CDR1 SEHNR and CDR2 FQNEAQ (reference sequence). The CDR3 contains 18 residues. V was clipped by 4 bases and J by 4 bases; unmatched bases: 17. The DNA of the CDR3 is TGTGCCAGCAGCTCGATAAATGCTGTCCCCGGGACAGGCTATGGCTACACCTTC. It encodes CASSSINAVPGTGYGYTF.

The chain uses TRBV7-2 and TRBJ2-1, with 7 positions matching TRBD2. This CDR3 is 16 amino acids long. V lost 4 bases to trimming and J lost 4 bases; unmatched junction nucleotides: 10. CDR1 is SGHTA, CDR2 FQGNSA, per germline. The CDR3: CASSSGSGGGYNEQFF. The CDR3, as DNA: TGTGCCAGCAGCTCCGGGAGTGGGGGGGGTTACAATGAGCAGTTCTTC.

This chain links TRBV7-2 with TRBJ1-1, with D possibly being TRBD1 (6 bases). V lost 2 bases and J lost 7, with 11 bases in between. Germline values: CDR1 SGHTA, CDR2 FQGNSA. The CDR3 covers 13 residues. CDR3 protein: CASSLRKDSEAFF. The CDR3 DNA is TGTGCCAGCAGCTTACGAAAGGACAGTGAAGCTTTCTTT.

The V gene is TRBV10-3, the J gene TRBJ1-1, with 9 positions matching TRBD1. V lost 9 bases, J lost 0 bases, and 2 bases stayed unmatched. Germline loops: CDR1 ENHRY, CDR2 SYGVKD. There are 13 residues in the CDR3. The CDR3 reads CAIRTGVNTEAFF. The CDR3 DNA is TGTGCCATAAGGACAGGGGTGAACACTGAAGCTTTCTTT.

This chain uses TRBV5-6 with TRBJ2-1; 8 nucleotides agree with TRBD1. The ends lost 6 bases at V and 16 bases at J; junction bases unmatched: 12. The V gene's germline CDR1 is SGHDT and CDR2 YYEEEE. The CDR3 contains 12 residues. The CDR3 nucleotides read TGTGCCAGCACAAATCACCAGGGGGCCGACTTCTTC. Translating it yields CASTNHQGADFF.

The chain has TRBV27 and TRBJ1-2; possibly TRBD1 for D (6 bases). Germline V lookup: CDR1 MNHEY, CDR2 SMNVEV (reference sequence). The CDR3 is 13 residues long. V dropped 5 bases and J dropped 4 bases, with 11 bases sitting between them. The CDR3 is CASSLGGSYGYTF. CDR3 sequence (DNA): TGTGCCAGCAGTCTTGGGGGCTCCTATGGCTACACCTTC.

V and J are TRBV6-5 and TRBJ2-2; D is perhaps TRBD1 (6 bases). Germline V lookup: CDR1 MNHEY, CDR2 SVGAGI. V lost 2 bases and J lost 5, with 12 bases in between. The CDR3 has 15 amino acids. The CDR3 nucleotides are TGTGCCAGCAGTTACGCAGGGGCCCGGACCGGGGAGCTGTTTTTT. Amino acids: CASSYAGARTGELFF.

The CDR3 here is CASSGSEKNIQYF. CDR3 DNA sequence: TGTGCCAGCTCGGGTAGCGAGAAAAACATTCAGTACTTC. The chain joins TRBV7-2 to TRBJ2-4; tentative D call: TRBD2 (5 bases). Germline V gene sequence: CDR1 SGHTA, CDR2 FQGNSA. CDR3 length equals 13 residues. The V gene lost 8 bases and the J gene lost 4 bases, with 12 bases spanning the gap.

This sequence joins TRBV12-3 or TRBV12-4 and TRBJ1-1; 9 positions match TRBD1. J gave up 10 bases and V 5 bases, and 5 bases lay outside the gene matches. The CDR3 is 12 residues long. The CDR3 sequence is CASSLLDRGAFF. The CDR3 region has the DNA TGTGCCAGCAGTCTCCTGGACAGGGGAGCTTTCTTT.

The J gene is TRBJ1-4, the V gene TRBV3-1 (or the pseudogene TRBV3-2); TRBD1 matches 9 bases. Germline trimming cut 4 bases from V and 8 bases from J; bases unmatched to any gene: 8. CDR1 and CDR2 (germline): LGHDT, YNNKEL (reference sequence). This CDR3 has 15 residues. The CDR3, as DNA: TGTGCCAGCAGCCCATACAGGGGGCCCGAAGAAAAACTGTTTTTT. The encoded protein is CASSPYRGPEEKLFF.

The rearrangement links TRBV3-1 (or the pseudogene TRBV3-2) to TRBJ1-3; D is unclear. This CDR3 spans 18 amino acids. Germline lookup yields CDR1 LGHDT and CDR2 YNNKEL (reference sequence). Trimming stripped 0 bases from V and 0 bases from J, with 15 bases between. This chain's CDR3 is CASSQESIRGSSGNTIYF. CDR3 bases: TGTGCCAGCAGCCAAGAAAGTATCAGAGGGAGCTCTGGAAACACCATATATTTT.

DNA of the CDR3: TGTGCCAGCAGTTACTCCGGGAGTAACAGCTACAATGAGCAGTTCTTC. Residues: CASSYSGSNSYNEQFF. The chain joins TRBV6-5 to TRBJ2-1; D is perhaps TRBD2 (6 bases). Germline loops: CDR1 MNHEY, CDR2 SVGAGI. The CDR3 has 16 amino acids. Trimming cost V 0 bases and J 3 bases, with 12 bases left between them.

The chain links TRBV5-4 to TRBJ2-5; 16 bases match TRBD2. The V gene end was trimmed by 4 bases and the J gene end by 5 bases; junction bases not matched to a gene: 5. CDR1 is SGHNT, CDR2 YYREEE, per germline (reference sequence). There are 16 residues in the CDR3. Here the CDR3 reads CASSAWGLAGGETQYF. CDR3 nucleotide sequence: TGTGCCAGCAGCGCATGGGGACTAGCGGGAGGGGAGACCCAGTACTTC.

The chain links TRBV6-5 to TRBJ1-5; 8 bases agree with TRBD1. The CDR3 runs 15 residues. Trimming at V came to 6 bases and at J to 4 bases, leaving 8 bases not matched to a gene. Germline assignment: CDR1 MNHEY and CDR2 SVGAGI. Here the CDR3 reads CASSPQGGDNQPQHF. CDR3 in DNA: TGTGCCAGCAGCCCACAGGGGGGAGATAATCAGCCCCAGCATTTT.

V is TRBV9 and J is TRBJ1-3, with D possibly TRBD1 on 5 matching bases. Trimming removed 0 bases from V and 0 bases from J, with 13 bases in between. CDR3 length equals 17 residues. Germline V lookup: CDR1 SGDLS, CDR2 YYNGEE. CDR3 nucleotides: TGTGCCAGCAGCGTAGAGGCGGCAGGGATCTCTGGAAACACCATATATTTT. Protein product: CASSVEAAGISGNTIYF.

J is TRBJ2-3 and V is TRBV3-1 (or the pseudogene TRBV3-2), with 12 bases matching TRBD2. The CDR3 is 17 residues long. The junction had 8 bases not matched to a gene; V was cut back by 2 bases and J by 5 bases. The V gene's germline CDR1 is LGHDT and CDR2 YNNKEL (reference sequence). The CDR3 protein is CASSQFPSGGAGDTQYF. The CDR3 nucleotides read TGTGCCAGCAGCCAATTCCCTAGCGGGGGGGCTGGAGATACGCAGTATTTT.

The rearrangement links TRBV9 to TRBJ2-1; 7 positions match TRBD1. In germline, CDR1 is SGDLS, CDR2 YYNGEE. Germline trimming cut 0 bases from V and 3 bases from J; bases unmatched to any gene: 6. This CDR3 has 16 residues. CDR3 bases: TGTGCCAGCAGCGTAGAAGGGACAGCTGGCTACAATGAGCAGTTCTTC. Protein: CASSVEGTAGYNEQFF.

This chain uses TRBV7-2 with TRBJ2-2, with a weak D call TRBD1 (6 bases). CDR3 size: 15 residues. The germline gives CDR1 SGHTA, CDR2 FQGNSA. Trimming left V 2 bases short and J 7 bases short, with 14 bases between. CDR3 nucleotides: TGTGCCAGCAGCTTAAAAGTACAGGGTGGCGGGGAGCTGTTTTTT. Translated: CASSLKVQGGGELFF. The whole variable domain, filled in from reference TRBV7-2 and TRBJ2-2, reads GAGVSQSPSNKVTEKGKDVELRCDPISGHTALYWYRQSLGQGLEFLIYFQGNSAPDKSGLPSDRFSAERTGGSVSTLTIQRTQQEDSAVYLCASSLKVQGGGELFFGEGSRLTVL.

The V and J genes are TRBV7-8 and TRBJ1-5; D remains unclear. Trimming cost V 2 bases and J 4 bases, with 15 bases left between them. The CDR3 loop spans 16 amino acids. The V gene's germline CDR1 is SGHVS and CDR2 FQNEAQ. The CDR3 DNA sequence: TGTGCCAGCAGCTTAAGGAGGGTCGGCGGGAATCAGCCCCAGCATTTT. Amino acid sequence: CASSLRRVGGNQPQHF.

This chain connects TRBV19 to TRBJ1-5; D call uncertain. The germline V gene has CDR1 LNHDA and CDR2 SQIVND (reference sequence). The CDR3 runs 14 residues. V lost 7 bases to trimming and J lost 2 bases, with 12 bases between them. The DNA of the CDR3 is TGTGCCAGTAATAGGTACGGAGGCAATCAGCCCCAGCATTTT. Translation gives CASNRYGGNQPQHF.

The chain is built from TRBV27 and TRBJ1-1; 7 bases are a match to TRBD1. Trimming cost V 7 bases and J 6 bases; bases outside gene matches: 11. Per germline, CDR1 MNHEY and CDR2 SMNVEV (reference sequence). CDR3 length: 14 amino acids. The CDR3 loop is CASNPGTAGAEAFF. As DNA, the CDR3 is TGTGCCAGCAACCCGGGGACAGCAGGGGCTGAAGCTTTCTTT.

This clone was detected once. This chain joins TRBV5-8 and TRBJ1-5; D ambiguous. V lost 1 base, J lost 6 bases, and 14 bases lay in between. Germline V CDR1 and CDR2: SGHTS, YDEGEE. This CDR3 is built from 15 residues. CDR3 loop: CASSLQAGGGQPQHF. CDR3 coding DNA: TGTGCCAGCAGCTTGCAGGCGGGCGGAGGTCAGCCCCAGCATTTT.

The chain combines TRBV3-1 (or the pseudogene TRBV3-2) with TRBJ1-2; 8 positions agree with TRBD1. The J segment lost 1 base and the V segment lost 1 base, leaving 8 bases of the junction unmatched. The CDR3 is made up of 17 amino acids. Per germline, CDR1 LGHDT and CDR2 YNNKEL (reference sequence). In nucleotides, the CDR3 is TGTGCCAGCAGCCAAGTCGGTACAGGGGGAATTAACTATGGCTACACCTTC. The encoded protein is CASSQVGTGGINYGYTF.

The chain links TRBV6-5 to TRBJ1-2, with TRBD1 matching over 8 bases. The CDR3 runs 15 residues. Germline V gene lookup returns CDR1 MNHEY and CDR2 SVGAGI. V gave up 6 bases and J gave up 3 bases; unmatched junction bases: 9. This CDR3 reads CASRKGQGAYYGYTF. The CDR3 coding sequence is TGTGCCAGCAGAAAGGGGCAGGGGGCGTACTATGGCTACACCTTC.

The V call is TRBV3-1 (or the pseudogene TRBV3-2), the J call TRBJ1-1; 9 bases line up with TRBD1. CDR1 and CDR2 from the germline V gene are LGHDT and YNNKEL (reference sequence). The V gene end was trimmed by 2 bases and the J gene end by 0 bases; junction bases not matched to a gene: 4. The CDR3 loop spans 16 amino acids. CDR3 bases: TGTGCCAGCAGCCAATTCGGGACAGGGATGAACACTGAAGCTTTCTTT. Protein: CASSQFGTGMNTEAFF.

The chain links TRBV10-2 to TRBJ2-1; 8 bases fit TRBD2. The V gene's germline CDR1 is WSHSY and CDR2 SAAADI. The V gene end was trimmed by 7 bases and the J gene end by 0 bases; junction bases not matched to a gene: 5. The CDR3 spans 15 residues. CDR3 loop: CASTRSGNSYNEQFF. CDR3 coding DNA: TGCGCCAGCACCCGTAGCGGGAACTCCTACAATGAGCAGTTCTTC.

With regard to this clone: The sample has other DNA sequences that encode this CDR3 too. In DNA, the CDR3 is TGTGCCAGCAGTACCGGACAGGGGGCTAGGGAGACCCAGTACTTC. As protein: CASSTGQGARETQYF. V is TRBV27 and J is TRBJ2-5, with 11 bases fitting TRBD1. V lost 5 bases to trimming and J lost 5 bases; unmatched junction nucleotides: 7. The CDR3 runs to 15 residues. CDR1 and CDR2 (germline): MNHEY, SMNVEV (reference sequence).